This T cell receptor (beta chain) is from a study of blood T cell repertoires in COVID-19. Repertoires were generated with immunoSEQ multiplex PCR, while TCRdb's copy carries only in-frame clones and drops some. Here the sample spans a few hundred thousand clones, almost 85% being singletons. The CDR3 extends over 15 amino acids. The V end was cut by 5 bases, the J end by 6 bases, with 17 bases between. Germline CDR1 MNHEY, CDR2 SVGAGI. This clone was detected only a few times. The sequencing input was peripheral blood. This receptor was obtained from a man aged 50-59 years with active or convalescent COVID-19. V and J are TRBV6-5 and TRBJ1-5; D not certain. As DNA, the CDR3 is TGTGCCAGCAGTATCTCCTTTCTCGTCTCTCAGCCCCAGCATTTT. Amino acid sequence: CASSISFLVSQPQHF.